A single sample gave rise to the 29 T cell receptor beta chains below, sequenced in a study of identifying expanded T cells in peripheral blood. Produced via immunoSEQ multiplex PCR; TCRdb's table is partial and in-frame only. The sample gives over 100,000 clones, about 85% of which show up once; about 8.6% is in the top ten. The sequenced material came from blood. Source of these receptors: a person between 18 and 69 years old in good health.

This rearrangement joins TRBV19 to TRBJ1-4; possible D gene TRBD1, 6 bases. This CDR3 is 14 amino acids long. Germline V lookup: CDR1 LNHDA, CDR2 SQIVND (reference sequence). The germline V and J ends were trimmed by 6 bases and 7 bases, with 15 bases remaining between them. CDR3 residues: CASSPGTQPEKLFF. CDR3 nucleotides: TGTGCCAGTAGCCCTGGGACACAACCTGAAAAACTGTTTTTT.

This rearrangement joins TRBV7-2 to TRBJ1-1; D possibly corresponds to TRBD1 (5 bases). The CDR3 loop spans 14 amino acids. Between the trimmed V and J ends, which lost 5 bases and 1 base, there was a span of 11 bases. In germline, CDR1 is SGHTA, CDR2 FQGNSA. In DNA form, the CDR3 reads TGTGCCAGCAGCCCTAACGACAGGAACACTGAAGCTTTCTTT. Protein sequence: CASSPNDRNTEAFF.

The genes are TRBV28 and TRBJ1-1; D is undetermined. V lost 7 bases to trimming and J lost 3 bases, with 6 bases between them. Germline V lookup: CDR1 MDHEN, CDR2 SYDVKM. This CDR3 has 11 residues. This CDR3 is CASITDTEAFF. The CDR3 DNA follows: TGTGCCAGCATAACAGACACTGAAGCTTTCTTT.

This clone was recorded once. The V and J genes are TRBV5-1 and TRBJ1-5, with 7 bases lining up with TRBD1. CDR1 is SGHRS, CDR2 YFSETQ, per germline. This CDR3 contains 14 residues. The trim removed 0 bases at V and 4 bases at J, leaving 1 base unmatched. CDR3 coding DNA: TGCGCCAGCAGCTTGGAGACAGGGAATCAGCCCCAGCATTTT. Protein sequence: CASSLETGNQPQHF.

This chain joins TRBV7-6 and TRBJ2-7, with a weak D call TRBD1 (5 bases). Germline CDR1 SGHVS, CDR2 FNYEAQ. The CDR3 length is 14 residues. Trimming cost V 3 bases and J 2 bases, with 11 bases left between them. The CDR3 loop is CASSFSPGTYEQYF. CDR3 DNA sequence: TGTGCCAGCAGCTTTAGTCCAGGGACCTACGAGCAGTACTTC.

This chain links TRBV27 with TRBJ2-7; D gene uncertain. Germline V lookup: CDR1 MNHEY, CDR2 SMNVEV (reference sequence). Trimming shortened V by 3 bases and J by 4 bases, and 13 bases separated the two germline ends. This CDR3 region has 14 residues. The CDR3 is CASSLETDPYEQYF. CDR3 nucleotide sequence: TGTGCCAGCAGTTTGGAAACAGACCCTTACGAGCAGTACTTC.

V is TRBV6-6 and J is TRBJ2-5, with 9 bases fitting TRBD1. The CDR3 loop spans 15 amino acids. From germline, CDR1 is MNHNY and CDR2 SVGAGI (reference sequence). After removal of 5 bases from V and 5 bases from J, the junction contained 9 bases not matched to a gene. CDR3 residues: CASSDRDREMETQYF. CDR3 DNA sequence: TGTGCCAGCAGTGACCGGGACAGGGAAATGGAGACCCAGTACTTC.

The chain employs TRBV28 and TRBJ2-1; TRBD2 matches 10 bases. The CDR3 covers 17 residues. J was trimmed by 0 bases and V by 3 bases; bases with no gene match: 5. CDR1 is MDHEN and CDR2 is SYDVKM in the germline V gene. CDR3 sequence reads: CASSFLAGAPSYNEQFF. The CDR3 DNA is TGTGCCAGCAGTTTTCTAGCGGGAGCCCCCTCCTACAATGAGCAGTTCTTC.

This chain joins TRBV19 and TRBJ1-1; no definite D call. Trimming took 6 bases from V and 6 from J, leaving 14 bases between them. This CDR3 is 13 amino acids long. Germline V gene sequence: CDR1 LNHDA, CDR2 SQIVND (reference sequence). For the CDR3, the DNA is TGTGCCAGTAGATCTGATTGGGGTGCTGAAGCTTTCTTT. Protein sequence: CASRSDWGAEAFF.

Only one count was recorded for this clone. V is TRBV4-3 and J is TRBJ1-3; D is possibly TRBD1 (6 bases). Trimming stripped 4 bases from V and 1 base from J, with 14 bases between. The germline V gene encodes CDR1 LGHNA and CDR2 YSLEER. This CDR3 comprises 16 residues. CDR3 bases: TGCGCCAGCAGCCCCTACAGGGAACTTTCTGGAAACACCATATATTTT. Translated, it gives CASSPYRELSGNTIYF.

The chain recombines TRBV5-6 with TRBJ2-5; D is possibly TRBD2 (6 bases). CDR1 is SGHDT, CDR2 YYEEEE, per germline. The CDR3 is 17 amino acids. V lost 4 bases, J lost 0 bases, and 19 bases lay in between. The CDR3 protein is CASSLIRGGNYQETQYF. The CDR3 DNA is TGTGCCAGCAGCCTAATCCGAGGCGGGAACTACCAAGAGACCCAGTACTTC.

This chain uses TRBV7-2 with TRBJ2-3, with D perhaps given as TRBD1 or TRBD2 (5 bases each). The V end was cut by 5 bases, the J end by 8 bases, with 11 bases between. CDR1 and CDR2 (germline): SGHTA, FQGNSA. The CDR3 is 12 residues long. In DNA form, the CDR3 reads TGTGCCAGCAGCAACCGGGACCGTACGCAGTATTTT. It is translated as CASSNRDRTQYF.

The J gene is TRBJ2-7, the V gene TRBV27; 9 bases agree with TRBD2. Losses at the gene ends were 8 bases for V and 6 bases for J; bases not matched to a gene: 8. This CDR3 is built from 13 residues. CDR1 and CDR2 (germline): MNHEY, SMNVEV (reference sequence). The CDR3 loop reads CASGLAGVREQYF. CDR3 nucleotides: TGTGCCAGCGGATTAGCGGGAGTTCGCGAGCAGTACTTC.

The genes are TRBV6-5 and TRBJ2-3, with a possible D match to TRBD1 (5 bases). Trimming pared 7 bases from V and 2 bases from J, leaving 16 bases between. CDR1 is MNHEY, CDR2 SVGAGI, per germline. The CDR3 contains 15 residues. DNA of the CDR3: TGTGCCAGCACCTCCGGTGGGGCCGACACAGATACGCAGTATTTT. Translating gives CASTSGGADTDTQYF.

This chain connects TRBV29-1 to TRBJ2-1, with 8 bases aligning to TRBD2. CDR1 and CDR2 (germline): SQVTM, ANQGSEA. The CDR3 has 14 residues. After removal of 8 bases from V and 10 bases from J, the junction contained 16 bases not matched to a gene. CDR3 bases: TGCAGCACTATGACGGGGACTAGTACATACGAGCAGTTCTTC. Its translation is CSTMTGTSTYEQFF.

The chain uses TRBV7-9 and TRBJ2-7; 7 nucleotides match TRBD1. The CDR3 runs to 15 residues. The ends lost 5 bases at V and 4 bases at J; junction bases unmatched: 11. The V gene's germline CDR1 is SEHNR and CDR2 FQNEAQ (reference sequence). CDR3 protein: CASSQTGARSYEQYF. As DNA, the CDR3 is TGTGCCAGCAGCCAAACAGGGGCGCGCAGTTACGAGCAGTACTTC.

This chain joins TRBV29-1 and TRBJ2-1; 14 positions agree with TRBD2. CDR1 SQVTM and CDR2 ANQGSEA come from the germline V gene. The V segment lost 7 bases and the J segment 8 bases; nucleotides outside the gene matches: 7. The CDR3 has 14 residues. CDR3 protein: CSGETSGRAHEQFF. The CDR3 bases are TGCAGCGGGGAGACTAGCGGGAGGGCCCATGAGCAGTTCTTC.

This clone showed up just a few times. The chain joins TRBV30 to TRBJ1-1; no clear D gene. Per germline, CDR1 GTSNPN and CDR2 SVGIG (reference sequence). The CDR3 has 11 residues. The V end was cut by 4 bases, the J end by 10 bases, with 13 bases between. The CDR3 nucleotides are TGTGCCTGGAAAGAGGGTCTGGGAGCTTTCTTT. It codes for CAWKEGLGAFF.

The chain recombines TRBV7-9 with TRBJ1-1; 10 bases match TRBD1. The CDR3 contains 15 residues. Germline V lookup: CDR1 SEHNR, CDR2 FQNEAQ (reference sequence). J gave up 3 bases and V 5 bases, and 6 bases lay outside the gene matches. The CDR3: CASSLRDRGDTEAFF. The CDR3 DNA sequence: TGTGCCAGCAGCCTCCGGGACAGGGGAGACACTGAAGCTTTCTTT. Supplemented by reference TRBV7-9 and TRBJ1-1, the full variable domain reads DTGVSQNPRHKITKRGQNVTFRCDPISEHNRLYWYRQTLGQGPEFLTYFQNEAQLEKSRLLSDRFSAERPKGSFSTLEIQRTEQGDSAMYLCASSLRDRGDTEAFFGQGTRLTVV.

This clone appeared a single time. The CDR3 here is CASSQDLGGSRYTDTQYF. Written as DNA, the CDR3 is TGCGCCAGCAGCCAAGATCTAGGCGGGAGTCGTTACACAGATACGCAGTATTTT. The rearrangement uses TRBV4-1 and TRBJ2-3; 7 nucleotides line up with TRBD2. Germline CDR1 and CDR2: MGHRA and YSYEKL. The CDR3 covers 18 residues. Trimming at V came to 0 bases and at J to 2 bases, leaving 11 bases not matched to a gene.

This clone occurred a few times. The rearrangement joins TRBV28 to TRBJ1-6; 10 nucleotides align to TRBD1. This CDR3 is built from 15 residues. V dropped 7 bases and J dropped 9; count of bases not matched to a gene: 9. The germline V gene has CDR1 MDHEN and CDR2 SYDVKM. The CDR3 DNA sequence: TGTGCCAGCACCTCAGGGACAGGGGTCCGTTCACCCCTCCACTTT. It specifies CASTSGTGVRSPLHF.

V gene TRBV6-5 combines with J gene TRBJ2-1; D might be TRBD2 (6 bases). The CDR3 spans 13 residues. Trimming pared 7 bases from V and 8 bases from J, leaving 15 bases between. CDR1 and CDR2 (germline): MNHEY, SVGAGI. For the CDR3, the DNA is TGTGCCAGCACCATGACCGGGGGTGATGAGCAGTTCTTC. This encodes CASTMTGGDEQFF.

This clone was found once. This sequence joins TRBV6-6 and TRBJ1-5; TRBD1 might be the D (5 bases). CDR1 MNHNY and CDR2 SVGAGI come from the germline V gene (reference sequence). Trimming removed 1 base at V and 6 bases at J, with 13 bases between. The CDR3 consists of 15 residues. The CDR3 region has the DNA TGTGCCAGCAGTTACTTCGGGGGGATCGGTCAGCCCCAGCATTTT. It is translated as CASSYFGGIGQPQHF.

V usage is TRBV6-6 and J usage is TRBJ2-1; D perhaps matches TRBD1 (5 bases). The CDR3 is made up of 12 amino acids. Germline CDR1 reads MNHNY; CDR2 reads SVGAGI (reference sequence). The V end lost 10 bases, the J end lost 8 bases, and 15 bases lay between the germline ends. CDR3 DNA sequence: TGTGCCACCCAAGGGGAAAGGCATGAGCAGTTCTTC. It specifies CATQGERHEQFF.

The chain has TRBV7-3 and TRBJ2-2; D is perhaps TRBD1 (6 bases). This CDR3 contains 15 residues. V was pared by 3 bases and J by 4 bases, with 12 bases between. From germline, CDR1 is SGHTA and CDR2 FQGTGA. CDR3 nucleotide sequence: TGTGCCAGCAGCTTCCAGGGGTCTCCCACCGGGGAGCTGTTTTTT. Translation: CASSFQGSPTGELFF.

This clone occurred once. V is TRBV2 and J is TRBJ1-4; D not resolved. CDR1 SNHLY and CDR2 FYNNEI come from the germline V gene. The CDR3 contains 13 residues. Deletions cut 9 bases from V and 1 base from J, with 9 bases between. In DNA, the CDR3 is TGTGCCAGTTTGTTGCTAACTAATGAAAAACTGTTTTTT. Translating it yields CASLLLTNEKLFF.

The chain combines TRBV6-5 with TRBJ1-1; D unclear. Germline-derived CDR1 and CDR2 are MNHEY and SVGAGI. Trimming removed 0 bases at V and 1 base at J, with 3 bases between. This CDR3 has 13 amino acids. Written as DNA, the CDR3 is TGTGCCAGCAGTTACTCGGAGAACACTGAAGCTTTCTTT. It yields the protein CASSYSENTEAFF.

The V gene is TRBV6-6, the J gene TRBJ1-4; TRBD1 agrees at 9 bases. Germline values: CDR1 MNHNY, CDR2 SVGAGI (reference sequence). There are 14 residues in the CDR3. Unmatched junction bases numbered 5, after V lost 6 bases and J lost 6 bases. For the CDR3, the DNA is TGTGCCAGCAGGTCCGGGACAGGGCATGAAAAACTGTTTTTT. Its protein is CASRSGTGHEKLFF.

The chain employs TRBV12-5 and TRBJ2-1; tentatively, D is TRBD1 (6 bases). The CDR3 loop spans 14 amino acids. Germline V gene sequence: CDR1 LGHNT, CDR2 FRNRAP. With 8 bases removed from V and 2 bases from J, the gap between germline ends came to 13 bases. The CDR3 coding sequence is TGTGCTAGTCTAGACGGGGACACCTACAATGAGCAGTTCTTC. Translating it yields CASLDGDTYNEQFF. Supplemented by reference TRBV12-5 and TRBJ2-1, the full variable domain reads DARVTQTPRHKVTEMGQEVTMRCQPILGHNTVFWYRQTMMQGLELLAYFRNRAPLDDSGMPKDRFSAEMPDATLATLKIQPSEPRDSAVYFCASLDGDTYNEQFFGPGTRLTVL.